This T cell receptor (beta chain) was observed in a study of identical twins. Regarding the study as a whole: Twins' surplus sharing was weaker for beta out-of-frame sequences. The study found that models underestimated out-of-frame TCR alpha sharing in monozygotic twins.

The germline V and J ends were trimmed by 6 bases and 0 bases, with 3 bases remaining between them. The CDR3 covers 11 residues. CDR1 and CDR2 from the germline V gene are ENHRY and SYGVKD. For this clonotype: Its antigen remains unknown.

MiXCR, applied by TCRdb to the 5' RACE reads, yields one record per CDR3 protein. The sample yields under 800,000 distinct CDR3 sequences, 21% seen once. These data also formed part of another study, on T cells expressing NK-cell markers. That work states: These clonotypes also led the CD3+CD56-NKG2C+ fraction in a handful of donors.

This chain joins TRBV10-3 and TRBJ2-7; D call uncertain. The source of this sequence is a woman between 18 and 29 years old in good health. The specimen sequenced was PBMCs. CDR3 loop: CAIRISYEQYF. The DNA of the CDR3 is TGTGCCATCAGGATCTCCTACGAGCAGTACTTC.